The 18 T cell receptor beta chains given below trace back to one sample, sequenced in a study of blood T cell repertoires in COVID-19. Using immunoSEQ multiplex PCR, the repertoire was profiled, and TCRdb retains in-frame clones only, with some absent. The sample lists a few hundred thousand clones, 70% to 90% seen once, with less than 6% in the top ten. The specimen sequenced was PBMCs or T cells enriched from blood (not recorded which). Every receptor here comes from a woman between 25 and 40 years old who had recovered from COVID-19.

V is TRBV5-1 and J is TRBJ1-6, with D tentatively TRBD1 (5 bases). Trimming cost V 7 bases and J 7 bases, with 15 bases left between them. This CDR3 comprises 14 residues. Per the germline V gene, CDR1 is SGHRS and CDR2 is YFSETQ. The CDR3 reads CASGEGTLNSPLHF. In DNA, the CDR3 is TGCGCCAGCGGGGAGGGGACCCTAAATTCACCCCTCCACTTT.

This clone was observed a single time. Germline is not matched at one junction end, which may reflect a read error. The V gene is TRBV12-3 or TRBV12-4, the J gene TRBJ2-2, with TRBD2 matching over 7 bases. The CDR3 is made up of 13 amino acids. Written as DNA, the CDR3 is TGTGCCAGCAGTCTAGCGGCCACCGGGGAGCTGTTTTTT. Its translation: CASSLAATGELFF.

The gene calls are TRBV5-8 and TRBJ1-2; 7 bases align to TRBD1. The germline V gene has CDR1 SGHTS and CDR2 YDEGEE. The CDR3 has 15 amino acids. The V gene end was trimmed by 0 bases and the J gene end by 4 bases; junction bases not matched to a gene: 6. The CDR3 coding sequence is TGTGCCAGCAGCTTGGCTGGCAGGGGGTTCTATGGCTACACCTTC. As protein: CASSLAGRGFYGYTF.

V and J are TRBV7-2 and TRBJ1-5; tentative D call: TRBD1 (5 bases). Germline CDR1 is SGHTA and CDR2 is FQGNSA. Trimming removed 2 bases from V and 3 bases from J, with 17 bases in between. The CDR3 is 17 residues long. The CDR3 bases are TGTGCCAGCAGCTTACTCGGATGGCAGGGCAACAATCAGCCCCAGCATTTT. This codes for CASSLLGWQGNNQPQHF. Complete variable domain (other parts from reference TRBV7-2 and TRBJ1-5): GAGVSQSPSNKVTEKGKDVELRCDPISGHTALYWYRQSLGQGLEFLIYFQGNSAPDKSGLPSDRFSAERTGGSVSTLTIQRTQQEDSAVYLCASSLLGWQGNNQPQHFGDGTRLSIL.

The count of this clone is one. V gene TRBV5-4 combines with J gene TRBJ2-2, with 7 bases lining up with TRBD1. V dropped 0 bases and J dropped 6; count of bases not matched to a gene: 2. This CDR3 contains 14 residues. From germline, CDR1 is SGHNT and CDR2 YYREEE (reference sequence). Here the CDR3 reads CASSLGQGAGELFF. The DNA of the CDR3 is TGTGCCAGCAGCTTGGGGCAGGGGGCCGGGGAGCTGTTTTTT.

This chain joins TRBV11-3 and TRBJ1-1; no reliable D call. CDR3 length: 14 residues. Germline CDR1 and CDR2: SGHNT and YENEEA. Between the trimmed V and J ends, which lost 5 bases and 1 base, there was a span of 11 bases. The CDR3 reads CASSKNGANTEAFF. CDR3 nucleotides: TGTGCCAGCAGCAAAAACGGAGCGAACACTGAAGCTTTCTTT.

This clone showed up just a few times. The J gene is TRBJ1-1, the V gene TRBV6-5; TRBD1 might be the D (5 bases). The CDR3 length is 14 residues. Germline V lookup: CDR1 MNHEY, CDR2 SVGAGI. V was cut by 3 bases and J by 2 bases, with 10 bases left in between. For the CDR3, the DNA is TGTGCCAGCAGTTATCAGCAGGGAAACACTGAAGCTTTCTTT. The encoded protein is CASSYQQGNTEAFF.

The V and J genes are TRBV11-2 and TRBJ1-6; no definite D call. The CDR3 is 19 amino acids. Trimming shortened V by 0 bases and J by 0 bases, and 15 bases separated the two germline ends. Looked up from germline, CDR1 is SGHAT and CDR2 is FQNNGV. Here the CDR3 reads CASSLDLSGKSSYNSPLHF. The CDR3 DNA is TGTGCCAGCAGCTTAGATCTCAGCGGGAAGAGCTCCTATAATTCACCCCTCCACTTT. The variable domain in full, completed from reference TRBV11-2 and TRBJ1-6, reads EAGVAQSPRYKIIEKRQSVAFWCNPISGHATLYWYQQILGQGPKLLIQFQNNGVVDDSQLPKDRFSAERLKGVDSTLKIQPAKLEDSAVYLCASSLDLSGKSSYNSPLHFGNGTRLTVT.

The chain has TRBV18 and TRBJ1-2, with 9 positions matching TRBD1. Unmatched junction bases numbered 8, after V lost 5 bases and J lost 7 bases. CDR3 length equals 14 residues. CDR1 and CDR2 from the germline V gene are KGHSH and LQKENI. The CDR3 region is CASSRDREISGYTF. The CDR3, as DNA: TGTGCCAGCTCAAGGGACAGGGAAATCTCTGGCTACACCTTC.

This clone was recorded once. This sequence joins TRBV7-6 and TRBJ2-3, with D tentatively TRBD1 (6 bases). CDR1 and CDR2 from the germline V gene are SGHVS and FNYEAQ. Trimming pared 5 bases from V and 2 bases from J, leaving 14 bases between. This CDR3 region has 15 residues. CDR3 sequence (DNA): TGTGCCAGCAGCCTTACAGGGAACCCCACAGATACGCAGTATTTT. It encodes CASSLTGNPTDTQYF.

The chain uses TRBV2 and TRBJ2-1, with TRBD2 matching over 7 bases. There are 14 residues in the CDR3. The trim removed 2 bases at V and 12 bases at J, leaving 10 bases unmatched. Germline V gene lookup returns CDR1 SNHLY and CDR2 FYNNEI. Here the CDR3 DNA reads TGTGCCAGCAGTGAATGGGCTAGCGGTCAGGGGCAGTTCTTC. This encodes CASSEWASGQGQFF.

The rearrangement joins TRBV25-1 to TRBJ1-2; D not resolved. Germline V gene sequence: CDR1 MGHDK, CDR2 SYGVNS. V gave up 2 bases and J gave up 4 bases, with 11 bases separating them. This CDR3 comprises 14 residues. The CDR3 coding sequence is TGTGCCAGCAGTGAACAGGTCGTCCCCTATGGCTACACCTTC. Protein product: CASSEQVVPYGYTF.

The CDR3 here is CASRGQGARNQPQHF. In nucleotides, the CDR3 is TGTGCCAGCAGAGGACAGGGGGCGCGAAATCAGCCCCAGCATTTT. The chain has TRBV6-5 and TRBJ1-5; TRBD1 matches 11 bases. The length of the CDR3 is 15 residues. Germline CDR1 and CDR2: MNHEY and SVGAGI. The J segment lost 4 bases and the V segment lost 6 bases, leaving 5 bases of the junction unmatched.

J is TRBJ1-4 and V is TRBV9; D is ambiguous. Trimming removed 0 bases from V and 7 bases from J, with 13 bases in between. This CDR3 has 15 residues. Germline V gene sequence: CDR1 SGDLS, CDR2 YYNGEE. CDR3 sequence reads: CASSVGVEGGEKLFF. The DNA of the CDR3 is TGTGCCAGCAGCGTAGGGGTGGAGGGAGGTGAAAAACTGTTTTTT.

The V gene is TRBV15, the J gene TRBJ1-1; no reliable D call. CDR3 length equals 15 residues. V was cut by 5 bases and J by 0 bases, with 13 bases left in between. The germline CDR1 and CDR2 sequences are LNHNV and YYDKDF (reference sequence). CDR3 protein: CATSGFGEVNTEAFF. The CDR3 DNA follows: TGTGCCACCAGCGGATTTGGAGAGGTGAACACTGAAGCTTTCTTT.

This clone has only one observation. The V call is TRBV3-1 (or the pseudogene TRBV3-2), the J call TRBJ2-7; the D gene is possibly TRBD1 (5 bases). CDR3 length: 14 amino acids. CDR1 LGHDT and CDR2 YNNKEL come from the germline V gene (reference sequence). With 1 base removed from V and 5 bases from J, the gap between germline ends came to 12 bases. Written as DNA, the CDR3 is TGTGCCAGCAGCCAAGGCGGTGGGGCCCACGAGCAGTACTTC. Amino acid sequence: CASSQGGGAHEQYF.

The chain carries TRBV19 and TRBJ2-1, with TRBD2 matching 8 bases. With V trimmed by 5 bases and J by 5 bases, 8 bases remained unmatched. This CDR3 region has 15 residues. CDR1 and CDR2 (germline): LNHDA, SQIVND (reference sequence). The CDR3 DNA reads TGTGCCAGTAGTTTAATAGCGGGACCAAACAATGAGCAGTTCTTC. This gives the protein CASSLIAGPNNEQFF.

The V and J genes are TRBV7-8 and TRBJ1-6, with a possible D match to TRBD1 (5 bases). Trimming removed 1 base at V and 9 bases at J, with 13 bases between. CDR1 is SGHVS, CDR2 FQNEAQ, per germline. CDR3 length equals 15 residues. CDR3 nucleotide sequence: TGTGCCAGCAGCTTAGAGGCGCAGGGAATTTCACCCCTCCACTTT. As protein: CASSLEAQGISPLHF.